This T cell receptor (beta chain) stems from a study of shared clonotypes between healthy human individuals. Points from the study as a whole: In the sorted subsets, rarefaction showed sequencing was incomplete despite large depth.

CDR1 is SNHLY, CDR2 FYNNEI, per germline. V gave up 9 bases and J gave up 5 bases, with 11 bases separating them. The CDR3 contains 11 residues. Many counts were recorded for this clone. What it binds is unknown. Into CD45RA+ naive and CD45RA-negative memory subsets, the CD4+ cells were split. Replicate PCRs for sorted subsets used about 200 ng DNA; this equaled 25,000 to 30,000 T cell genomes. Original processing methods: Filtering was not the same, since immunoSEQ gave junction-only sequences without quality scores. The data were produced by immunoSEQ multiplex PCR, yet TCRdb's version contains in-frame clones alone and is incomplete. V, J and clone size were drawn from that table, and D and trimming were deduced from the DNA. The table has about 300,000 clones, over 65% seen once.

This sequence was found in a man between 25 and 39 years old in good health. The sequencing input was memory CD4+ T cells sorted from blood. Specified subset: CD45RA-negative fraction. The chain is built from TRBV2 and TRBJ2-7; D is possibly TRBD1 (5 bases). CDR3 DNA sequence: TGTGCCAGTACAGGTTCCAACGAGCAGTACTTC. It yields the protein CASTGSNEQYF.